Below, one T cell receptor (beta chain) is given with its context. What it binds is not known. Sequenced by immunoSEQ multiplex PCR; TCRdb stores in-frame clones only, minus some. The table has roughly 2 million clones, roughly 95% seen once. The germline gives CDR1 SGHRS, CDR2 YFSETQ. The CDR3 extends over 17 amino acids. V lost 0 bases to trimming and J lost 5 bases; unmatched junction nucleotides: 11. The data derive from a study of shared clonotypes between healthy human individuals. Broader study findings: Clonotype sharing among donors was thought likely to change with sequencing depth.

This receptor was identified in a man aged 18 to 29 in good health. The material sequenced was naive CD4+ T cells sorted from blood. As for subset: CD45RA+ positively selected. This rearrangement joins TRBV5-1 to TRBJ2-5, with 9 positions matching TRBD2. CDR3 in DNA: TGCGCCAGCAGCTTGGGCCCCGGGCGGGAGGGCAAGGAGACCCAGTACTTC. Amino acid sequence: CASSLGPGREGKETQYF.